This T cell receptor (beta chain) comes out of a study of cytomegalovirus exposure and HLA in healthy donors. Background on the study: Out of 180 million or so T cells, an earlier analysis found 117 million unique TCR beta sequences in total. Study conclusions and caveats: In a later analysis, TCR beta V- and J-gene trimming was associated with a missense DCLRE1C variant. Productive status was seen about 90% or about 30% of the time for most TCR beta V segments in an earlier analysis.

Deletions cut 7 bases from V and 6 bases from J, with 12 bases between. Germline lookup yields CDR1 LNHDA and CDR2 SQIVND (reference sequence). This CDR3 has 13 amino acids. Researchers ran the PCR with 60 Vbeta and 13 Jbeta primers. Here immunoSEQ multiplex PCR was the method, and the copy in TCRdb shows in-frame clones only, minus some. The profile shows some 150,000 clones, about four fifths of them singletons. On this clone: Its specificity is not known.

The J gene is TRBJ2-2, the V gene TRBV19; D possibly corresponds to TRBD2 (6 bases). The sample comprised PBMCs. This TCR derives from a woman aged 18-29 years in good health and CMV-seronegative. CDR3 amino acids: CASIGWEAGELFF. DNA for the CDR3: TGTGCCAGTATAGGTTGGGAGGCCGGGGAGCTGTTTTTT.